A selection of T cell receptor beta chains follows, all from one sample in a study of identical twins. A single record per CDR3 protein comes from TCRdb applying MiXCR to the 5' RACE reads. The sample lists a few hundred thousand distinct CDR3 sequences, roughly 15% seen once, with roughly 0.42% in the top ten. This sample also appeared in a second study, on yellow fever vaccine responses in identical twins.

The source material was CD4+ T cells sorted from blood. The receptors shown here come from a woman aged 18-35 years in good health. The CDR3 runs from the conserved cysteine through the conserved F or W. The D gene is left open where the match is weak. Only part of the rows carry a size: once, few, many, or a class if the clone is expanded.

j_gene,d_gene,abundance,v_gene,CDR3nt,CDR3aa
TRBJ2-1,TRBD2,.,TRBV9,TGTGCCAGCAGCGGCCGACTAGCGGGAGACGGGGCAAATGAGCAGTTCTTC,CASSGRLAGDGANEQFF
TRBJ2-2,.,.,TRBV2,TGTGCCAGCAGCCAAGGACCATACACCGGGGAGCTGTTTTTT,CASSQGPYTGELFF
TRBJ1-5,TRBD1,many,TRBV12-3/TRBV12-4,TGTGCCAGCAGTAGTACACAGGGGGCCCTCCATCAGCCCCAGCATTTT,CASSSTQGALHQPQHF
TRBJ2-5,TRBD2,.,TRBV4-1,TGCGCCAGCAGCCAAATCGGCAGGGAGGGGGAGACCCAGTACTTC,CASSQIGREGETQYF
TRBJ1-2,.,.,TRBV5-1,TGCGCCAGCAGCTTGGGCGGGGTCGGAGCTAACTATGGCTACACCTTC,CASSLGGVGANYGYTF
TRBJ2-3,TRBD2,.,TRBV20-1,TGCAGTGCTAGAGATTGGCTAGCGGTTGACACAGATACGCAGTATTTT,CSARDWLAVDTDTQYF
TRBJ2-2,TRBD2,.,TRBV7-8,TGTGCCAGCAGGAACACGGGACTAGCGAACACCGGGGAGCTGTTTTTT,CASRNTGLANTGELFF
TRBJ2-3,.,many,TRBV20-1,TGCAGTGCCGCTTTGGGAGGGGGGATCCATACGCAGTATTTT,CSAALGGGIHTQYF
TRBJ2-1,.,few,TRBV5-1,TGCGCCAGCAGCTTGGCCCTTTTGTTCGGGGGAGGATCCTACAATGAGCAGTTCTTC,CASSLALLFGGGSYNEQFF
TRBJ2-1,.,few,TRBV7-8,TGTGCCAGCAGCCCGAAACCGAAGACTCGAGATTACTACAATGAGCAGTTCTTC,CASSPKPKTRDYYNEQFF
TRBJ2-2,.,few,TRBV7-6,TGTGCCAGCAGCTTTGTGAACACCGGGGAGCTGTTTTTT,CASSFVNTGELFF
TRBJ2-2,TRBD2,few,TRBV28,TGTGCCAGCAGTTCGACTAGCGGGGGGGCCCACACCGGGGAGCTGTTTTTT,CASSSTSGGAHTGELFF
TRBJ1-4,.,.,TRBV7-6,TGTGCCAGCAGCTTAGCGCTAGGTCGAACGTGGAAGGAAAAACTGTTTTTT,CASSLALGRTWKEKLFF
TRBJ2-3,.,few,TRBV5-1,TGCGCCAGCAGCGCCCCGACTGGTGGCACAGATACGCAGTATTTT,CASSAPTGGTDTQYF
TRBJ2-3,TRBD2,.,TRBV27,TGTGCCAGCAGTTTAAGGCCCGCTAGCGGGGGGAACACAGATACGCAGTATTTT,CASSLRPASGGNTDTQYF
TRBJ2-5,.,.,TRBV28,TGTGCCAGCAGTTTGTTGCAAGGGACCCAGTACTTC,CASSLLQGTQYF
TRBJ1-1,.,few,TRBV5-1,TGCGCCAGCAGCTCACCTCAATTGAACACTGAAGCTTTCTTT,CASSSPQLNTEAFF
TRBJ1-2,TRBD1,.,TRBV7-9,TGTGCCAGCAGCGCGCAAACAGGGGGCGCCGGCTATGGCTACACCTTC,CASSAQTGGAGYGYTF
TRBJ2-1,.,few,TRBV7-2,TGTGCCAGCAGCCCACAGGTTAGCGGGACAGGAAATGAGCAGTTCTTC,CASSPQVSGTGNEQFF
TRBJ2-5,TRBD2,.,TRBV7-8,TGTGCCAGCAGCTCGACTAGCGGGATTGAGACCCAGTACTTC,CASSSTSGIETQYF
TRBJ1-1,.,few,TRBV29-1,TGCAGCTCGAGATTGAACACTGAAGCTTTCTTT,CSSRLNTEAFF
TRBJ1-2,.,.,TRBV12-3/TRBV12-4,TGTGCCAGCAGTGGGAACAGGGTAACGGGCGGCTACACCTTC,CASSGNRVTGGYTF
TRBJ1-5,TRBD1,.,TRBV10-2,TGCGCCAGCAGGACATCGACAGGGGGACAGCCCCAGCATTTT,CASRTSTGGQPQHF
TRBJ2-3,.,.,TRBV10-3,TGTGCCGTCAGCCTGGGACGGGGCACTAGCACAGATACGCAGTATTTT,CAVSLGRGTSTDTQYF
TRBJ2-7,.,.,TRBV6-5,TGTGCCAGCAGTTACCGTCTTTCCAGGAGCTCCTACGAGCAGTACTTC,CASSYRLSRSSYEQYF
TRBJ1-2,.,.,TRBV6-1,TGTGCCACCAGGGACCCATGGTTGTCGGGCATCACCTACACCTTC,CATRDPWLSGITYTF
TRBJ2-6,.,.,TRBV5-1,TGCGCCAGCAGCTTGGAGGCAGGGAGCTCTGGGGCCAACGTCCTGACTTTC,CASSLEAGSSGANVLTF
TRBJ2-3,.,many,TRBV7-9,TGTGCCAGCAGCCCAACGGGTAATACGCAGTATTTT,CASSPTGNTQYF
TRBJ2-4,.,few,TRBV4-1,TGCGCCAGCAGCCAAGAGGAGGGCGGGGCCAAAAACATTCAGTACTTC,CASSQEEGGAKNIQYF
TRBJ2-7,TRBD2,.,TRBV7-9,TGTGCCAGCACCCCGCCGGGACTAGCCGGTAACGAGCAGTACTTC,CASTPPGLAGNEQYF
TRBJ1-4,TRBD1,.,TRBV6-6,TGTGTCGTTGGACAGGGAGATGAAAAACTGTTTTTT,CVVGQGDEKLFF
TRBJ2-7,TRBD2,many,TRBV28,TGTGCCAGCAGTTCCCGTTTAGCGGGGGATTACGAGCAGTACTTC,CASSSRLAGDYEQYF
TRBJ2-3,.,.,TRBV15,TGTGCCACCAGCAGAGATTTGGCTAGCGCACGCACAGATACGCAGTATTTT,CATSRDLASARTDTQYF
TRBJ1-1,.,few,TRBV4-1,TGCGCCAGCAGCCAAGTCGGGCTTGGGACTGAAGCTTTCTTT,CASSQVGLGTEAFF
TRBJ2-7,.,few,TRBV7-3,TGTGCCAGCAGCCAGTCAGGGCCCGAGCAGTACTTC,CASSQSGPEQYF
TRBJ2-2,TRBD2,.,TRBV7-3,TGTGCCAGCAGCCCACATACTAGCGGGAGGTCCGGGGAGCTGTTTTTT,CASSPHTSGRSGELFF
TRBJ2-1,.,few,TRBV7-2,TGTGCCAGCAGCCCGAACCCCCTTCCTGCGAATGAGCAGTTCTTC,CASSPNPLPANEQFF
TRBJ1-2,.,.,TRBV7-2,TGTGCCAGCAGCCCCGGGACAACGAACTATGGCTACACCTTC,CASSPGTTNYGYTF
TRBJ1-2,.,few,TRBV5-1,TGCGCCAGCAGCTTGGCCGGGGCAGGGACTAACTATGGCTACACCTTC,CASSLAGAGTNYGYTF
TRBJ2-7,.,.,TRBV14,TGTGCCAGCAGCCAAGGGTGGCCGGGAGCGCAGTCTGTTGGTGAGCAGTACTTC,CASSQGWPGAQSVGEQYF
TRBJ2-3,.,.,TRBV10-3,TGTGCCACCGCTCCCGTGGCAGATACGCAGTATTTT,CATAPVADTQYF
TRBJ2-5,.,few,TRBV10-3,TGTGCCATCAGTTCACAGGTCCAAGAGACCCAGTACTTC,CAISSQVQETQYF
TRBJ2-1,TRBD1,few,TRBV6-1,TGTGCCAGCAGCAGACAGGGCTTCGATGAGCAGTTCTTC,CASSRQGFDEQFF
TRBJ2-3,TRBD2,.,TRBV20-1,TGCAGTGCCCTAGCGGGAGTACCAGATACGCAGTATTTT,CSALAGVPDTQYF
TRBJ2-7,TRBD2,few,TRBV5-1,TGCGCCAGCAGTCCGACTAGCGGGAGTATCTCGTACGAGCAGTACTTC,CASSPTSGSISYEQYF
TRBJ2-1,.,few,TRBV7-9,TGTGCCAGCAGCTTAGCGCAGGTCAATGAGCAGTTCTTC,CASSLAQVNEQFF
TRBJ2-3,.,.,TRBV28,TGTGCCAGCACCTGGGTGGGGGGGCGCACAGATACGCAGTATTTT,CASTWVGGRTDTQYF
TRBJ2-3,.,few,TRBV24-1,TGTGCCACCAGTGATTTGGGTAGTGGTTTTAGCACAGATACGCAGTATTTT,CATSDLGSGFSTDTQYF
TRBJ2-7,.,.,TRBV28,TGTGCCAGCCTCTCGGCGGTTTCCTACGAGCAGTACTTC,CASLSAVSYEQYF
TRBJ2-5,TRBD2,.,TRBV27,TGTGCCAGCAGTTTAAGGGGGACTAGCACTACTGAGACCCAGTACTTC,CASSLRGTSTTETQYF
TRBJ2-1,.,few,TRBV7-2,TGTGCCAGCAGCCACGGGACTCTTGAGCAGTTCTTC,CASSHGTLEQFF
TRBJ2-3,.,.,TRBV7-9,TGTGCCAGCAGCTTAGTTCTGGGGGCGTCAGATACGCAGTATTTT,CASSLVLGASDTQYF
TRBJ2-3,.,.,TRBV7-2,TGTGCCAGCAGCTTAGCTGAGCTCCCCACAGATACGCAGTATTTT,CASSLAELPTDTQYF
TRBJ2-5,.,.,TRBV10-2,TGCGCCAGCAGTGAGTCTCCCCCACAACAGCGAGAGACCCAGTACTTC,CASSESPPQQRETQYF
TRBJ1-4,TRBD1,.,TRBV2,TGTGCCAGCAGCAACAGGGGGCTAGGTGAAAAACTGTTTTTT,CASSNRGLGEKLFF
TRBJ2-1,TRBD1,.,TRBV18,TGTGCCAGCTCACCACCGGGACAGGGGGCGGTTGAGCAGTTCTTC,CASSPPGQGAVEQFF
TRBJ2-2,TRBD2,.,TRBV5-6,TGTGCCAGCAGCTTGTGGGGGGGGAAGAACACCGGGGAGCTGTTTTTT,CASSLWGGKNTGELFF
TRBJ2-2,TRBD2,once,TRBV11-2,TGTGCCAGCAGCTTCACTAGCGTGGGGTGGAACACCGGGGAGCTGTTTTTT,CASSFTSVGWNTGELFF
TRBJ2-5,.,few,TRBV6-1,TGTGCCAGCCGCTCCGGCGGAAGACAAGAGACCCAGTACTTC,CASRSGGRQETQYF
TRBJ2-3,.,few,TRBV2,TGTGCCAGCAGCGCATCCGACCGTACAGATACGCAGTATTTT,CASSASDRTDTQYF